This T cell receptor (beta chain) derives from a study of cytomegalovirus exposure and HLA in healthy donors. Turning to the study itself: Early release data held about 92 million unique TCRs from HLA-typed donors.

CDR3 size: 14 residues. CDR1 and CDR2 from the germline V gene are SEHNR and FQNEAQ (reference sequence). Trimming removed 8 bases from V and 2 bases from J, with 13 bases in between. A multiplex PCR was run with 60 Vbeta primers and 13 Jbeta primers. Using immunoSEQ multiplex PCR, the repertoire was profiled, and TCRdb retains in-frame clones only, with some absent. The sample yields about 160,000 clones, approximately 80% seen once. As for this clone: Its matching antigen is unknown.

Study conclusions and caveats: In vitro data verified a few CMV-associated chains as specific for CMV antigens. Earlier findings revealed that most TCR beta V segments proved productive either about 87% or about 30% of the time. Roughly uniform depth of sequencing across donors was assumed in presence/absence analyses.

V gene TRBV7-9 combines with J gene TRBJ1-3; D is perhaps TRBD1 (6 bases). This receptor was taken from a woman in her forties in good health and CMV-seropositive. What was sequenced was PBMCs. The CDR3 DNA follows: TGTGCCAGCCTAGCCTCAGGGGCTGGAAACACCATATATTTT. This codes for CASLASGAGNTIYF.